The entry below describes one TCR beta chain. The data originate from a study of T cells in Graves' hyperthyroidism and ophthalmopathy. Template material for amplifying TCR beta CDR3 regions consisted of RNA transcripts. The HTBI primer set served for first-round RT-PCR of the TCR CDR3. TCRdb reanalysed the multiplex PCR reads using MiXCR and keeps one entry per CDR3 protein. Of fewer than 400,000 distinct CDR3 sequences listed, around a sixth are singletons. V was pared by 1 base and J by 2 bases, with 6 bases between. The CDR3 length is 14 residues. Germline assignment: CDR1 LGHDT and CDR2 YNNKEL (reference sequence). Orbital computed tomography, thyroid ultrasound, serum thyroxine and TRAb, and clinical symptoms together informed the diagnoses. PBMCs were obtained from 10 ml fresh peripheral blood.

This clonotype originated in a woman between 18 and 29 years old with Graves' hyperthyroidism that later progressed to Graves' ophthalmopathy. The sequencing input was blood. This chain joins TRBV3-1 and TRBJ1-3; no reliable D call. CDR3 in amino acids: CASSQALTGNTIYF. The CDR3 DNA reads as TGTGCCAGCAGCCAAGCACTAACTGGAAACACCATATATTTT.